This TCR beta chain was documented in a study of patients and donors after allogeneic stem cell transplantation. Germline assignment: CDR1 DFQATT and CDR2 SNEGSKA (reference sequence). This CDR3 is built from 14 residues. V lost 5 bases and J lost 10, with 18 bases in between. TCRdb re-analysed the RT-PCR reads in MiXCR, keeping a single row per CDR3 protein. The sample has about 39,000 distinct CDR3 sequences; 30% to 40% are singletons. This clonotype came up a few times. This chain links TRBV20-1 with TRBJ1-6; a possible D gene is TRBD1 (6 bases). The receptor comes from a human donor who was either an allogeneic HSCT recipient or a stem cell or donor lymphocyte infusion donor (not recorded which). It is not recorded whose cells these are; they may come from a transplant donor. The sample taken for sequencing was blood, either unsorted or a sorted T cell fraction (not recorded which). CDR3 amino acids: CSASFTGTPSPLHF. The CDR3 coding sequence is TGCAGTGCTTCTTTCACAGGGACCCCCTCACCCCTCCACTTT.